This record concerns one T cell receptor beta chain sequence. This record comes from a study of OX40 agonist ivuxolimab in advanced cancers. V gave up 7 bases and J gave up 1 base, with 10 bases separating them. The CDR3 extends over 13 amino acids. CDR1 is MNHEY and CDR2 is SMNVEV in the germline V gene (reference sequence). The method was immunoSEQ multiplex PCR; TCRdb's version includes in-frame clones alone and lacks a portion of them. This table has 65,000 to 95,000 clones, around 91% appearing once. Patients were ineligible given autoimmune disease history or systemic immunosuppression. The material sequenced was CD4+ or CD8+ T cells sorted from blood, taken in a trial of the OX40 agonist ivuxolimab. The genes are TRBV27 and TRBJ1-1, with a tentative D call TRBD1 (6 bases). This TCR came from an adult with an advanced solid tumor such as melanoma, head and neck, liver or kidney cancer. The chain's CDR3 is CASKRQANTEAFF. The CDR3 coding sequence is TGTGCCAGCAAAAGACAGGCGAACACTGAAGCTTTCTTT.